Listed here are 19 T cell receptor beta chains from one sample, sequenced in a study of blood T cells in healthy people across ages. The authors ran a second PCR of roughly 6 to 12 cycles using a sample-barcoded 5' primer and a J-beta primer mix. TCRdb itself ran the 5' RACE reads through MiXCR, one entry per CDR3 protein. The sample shows hundreds of thousands of distinct CDR3 sequences, under 30% of them seen only once. The sample was blood. The source of these receptors is a woman aged 80 or over in good health.

This clonotype was seen many times. This chain connects TRBV9 to TRBJ2-1, with TRBD2 identical over 8 bases. The CDR3 length is 18 residues. V shed 4 bases, J shed 3 bases, and the junction held 15 bases outside the gene matches. CDR1 is SGDLS and CDR2 is YYNGEE in the germline V gene. CDR3 residues: CASSPRGSSGGIYNEQFF. The DNA of the CDR3 is TGTGCCAGCAGCCCCAGGGGATCCAGCGGGGGTATCTACAATGAGCAGTTCTTC.

Many counts were recorded for this clonotype. The rearrangement links TRBV6-6 to TRBJ2-5; 8 positions match TRBD2. The germline CDR1 and CDR2 sequences are MNHNY and SVGAGI (reference sequence). The ends lost 2 bases at V and 3 bases at J; junction bases unmatched: 5. The CDR3 loop spans 15 amino acids. In DNA, the CDR3 is TGTGCCAGCAGTTACCGGAGCGGGGGTGAAGAGACCCAGTACTTC. It yields the protein CASSYRSGGEETQYF.

The chain carries TRBV27 and TRBJ1-6; a possible D gene is TRBD1 (5 bases). The CDR3 has 14 amino acids. V lost 6 bases to trimming and J lost 4 bases, with 10 bases between them. Per the germline V gene, CDR1 is MNHEY and CDR2 is SMNVEV (reference sequence). CDR3 amino acids: CASSLGVYNSPLHF. The CDR3 DNA is TGTGCCAGCAGCCTAGGGGTGTATAATTCACCCCTCCACTTT.

This clonotype was seen a few times. Since a much larger clone is just one base distant, this may be a read error. The V call is TRBV7-2, the J call TRBJ2-1; D is uncertain. CDR1 and CDR2 (germline): SGHTA, FQGNSA. Trimming cost V 1 base and J 5 bases, with 9 bases left between them. The CDR3 consists of 14 residues. CDR3 nucleotides: TGTGCCAGCAGCTTAGGGATCTACCACAATGAGCAGTTCTTC. Translating it yields CASSLGIYHNEQFF.

This chain joins TRBV7-2 and TRBJ2-3, with D possibly being TRBD1 or TRBD2 (5 bases each). CDR3 size: 14 residues. V lost 5 bases to trimming and J lost 4 bases, with 13 bases between them. Germline values: CDR1 SGHTA, CDR2 FQGNSA. The CDR3 sequence is CASSPRGLSDTQYF. The DNA of the CDR3 is TGTGCCAGCAGCCCGAGGGGTCTATCAGATACGCAGTATTTT.

The sample holds many counts of this clonotype. This CDR3 reads CSARDRRKHNSPLHF. The CDR3 DNA reads TGCAGTGCTAGAGACCGGAGAAAACATAATTCACCCCTCCACTTT. The chain is built from TRBV20-1 and TRBJ1-6; D unclear. Germline CDR1 reads DFQATT; CDR2 reads SNEGSKA (reference sequence). Deletions cut 0 bases from V and 5 bases from J, with 11 bases between. The CDR3 contains 15 residues.

This clonotype was observed at least ten times. The chain carries TRBV20-1 and TRBJ2-4; D unresolved. Trimming left V 6 bases short and J 1 base short, with 16 bases between. CDR3 length: 15 residues. Germline values: CDR1 DFQATT, CDR2 SNEGSKA (reference sequence). The CDR3 is CSAITAPDAKNIQYF. CDR3 sequence (DNA): TGCAGTGCCATAACAGCCCCTGATGCCAAAAACATTCAGTACTTC.

This clonotype was counted only a few times. The chain links TRBV12-3 or TRBV12-4 to TRBJ2-7; 9 bases align to TRBD2. V shed 4 bases and J 7 bases; nucleotides not matched to a gene: 8. This CDR3 has 14 amino acids. DNA for the CDR3: TGTGCCAGCAGTTCGGGACTAGCTCCCAATGAGCAGTACTTC. It translates to CASSSGLAPNEQYF.

This clonotype has more than one count but fewer than ten. This chain uses TRBV6-6 with TRBJ1-1, with no clear D. Looked up from germline, CDR1 is MNHNY and CDR2 is SVGAGI (reference sequence). The CDR3 has 14 residues. V was clipped by 2 bases and J by 8 bases, with 15 bases between them. CDR3 sequence reads: CASSYEGLSVEAFF. The DNA for the CDR3 is TGTGCCAGCAGTTACGAGGGTCTTTCGGTCGAAGCTTTCTTT.

V gene TRBV5-1 combines with J gene TRBJ2-1; 14 nucleotides line up with TRBD2. The germline gives CDR1 SGHRS, CDR2 YFSETQ. V shed 4 bases, J shed 6 bases, and the junction held 3 bases outside the gene matches. This CDR3 contains 15 residues. CDR3 DNA sequence: TGCGCCAGCAGCACCGGACTAGCGGGGGGCAATGAGCAGTTCTTC. This sequence encodes CASSTGLAGGNEQFF. The full variable domain, rest sourced from reference TRBV5-1 and TRBJ2-1, is KAGVTQTPRYLIKTRGQQVTLSCSPISGHRSVSWYQQTPGQGLQFLFEYFSETQRNKGNFPGRFSGRQFSNSRSEMNVSTLELGDSALYLCASSTGLAGGNEQFFGPGTRLTVL.

This clonotype was found many times. V usage is TRBV5-5 and J usage is TRBJ2-1; a weak D match, TRBD1 (6 bases). Per germline, CDR1 SGHKS and CDR2 YYEKEE (reference sequence). V shed 5 bases and J shed 6 bases, with 18 bases lying between them. The CDR3 is 15 amino acids. The CDR3 loop reads CASRPGQILLNEQFF. The CDR3 DNA is TGTGCCAGCAGGCCTGGACAGATATTACTCAATGAGCAGTTCTTC.

The chain is built from TRBV20-1 and TRBJ2-5; D may be TRBD1 (6 bases). The J call is doubtful: the DNA matches TRBJ2-7 better. The CDR3 totals 18 residues. The germline V gene encodes CDR1 DFQATT and CDR2 SNEGSKA (reference sequence). The CDR3 nucleotides read TGCAGTGCTAGACCCCGAGACCAAGACAGGTGGATACCCTACGAGCAGTACTTC. As protein: CSARPRDQDRWIPYEQYF.

Details on this clonotype: This could be a read error, since a much larger clone is one nucleotide away. The rearrangement uses TRBV7-8 and TRBJ1-5, with D perhaps matching TRBD1 (5 bases). Germline V gene lookup returns CDR1 SGHVS and CDR2 FQNEAQ. The CDR3 totals 11 residues. V lost 11 bases and J 4 bases, leaving 9 bases between the germline ends. CDR3 coding DNA: TGTGCCGCAGGGAATAATCAGCCCCAGCATTTT. Amino acids: CAAGNNQPQHF.

This clonotype was observed once. The gene calls are TRBV7-9 and TRBJ2-1, with D perhaps TRBD2 (7 bases). Germline V gene sequence: CDR1 SEHNR, CDR2 FQNEAQ (reference sequence). Trimming left V 4 bases short and J 4 bases short, with 17 bases between. This CDR3 is 16 amino acids long. Here the CDR3 reads CASSSGSRGLYNEQFF. The CDR3 bases are TGTGCCAGCAGCTCGGGGTCGCGGGGGCTATACAATGAGCAGTTCTTC.

This clonotype was recorded at least ten times. The chain couples TRBV5-1 to TRBJ1-2, with TRBD1 matching 8 bases. The CDR3 runs 15 residues. CDR1 and CDR2 (germline): SGHRS, YFSETQ. V shed 3 bases, J shed 4 bases, and the junction held 8 bases outside the gene matches. The CDR3 protein is CASSSTGQGSYGYTF. The CDR3 nucleotides read TGCGCCAGCAGCTCCACTGGACAGGGAAGCTATGGCTACACCTTC.

This clonotype turned up a few times. This chain uses TRBV2 with TRBJ1-5; weak D call: TRBD1 (5 bases). Germline CDR1 is SNHLY and CDR2 is FYNNEI. V shed 8 bases and J shed 6 bases, with 14 bases lying between them. The CDR3 totals 13 residues. The CDR3 DNA reads TGTGCCAGCGGGGCCAGCCGCCCTCAGCCCCAGCATTTT. This encodes CASGASRPQPQHF.

The sample holds many counts of this clonotype. The chain links TRBV6-5 to TRBJ2-1; TRBD1 agrees at 9 bases. The germline V gene has CDR1 MNHEY and CDR2 SVGAGI. The CDR3 length is 16 residues. V gave up 6 bases and J gave up 1 base; unmatched junction bases: 7. This CDR3 is CASRSAGQGSYNEQFF. The CDR3, as DNA: TGTGCCAGCAGGTCGGCGGGACAGGGTTCCTACAATGAGCAGTTCTTC.

Many counts were recorded for this clonotype. V gene TRBV5-1 combines with J gene TRBJ2-1, with TRBD1 matching over 7 bases. Germline CDR1 is SGHRS and CDR2 is YFSETQ. J was trimmed by 10 bases and V by 4 bases; bases with no gene match: 5. This CDR3 has 12 residues. CDR3 protein: CASSRGLEEQFF. CDR3 DNA sequence: TGCGCCAGCAGCAGGGGGCTGGAAGAGCAGTTCTTC.

This chain connects TRBV5-1 to TRBJ1-1, with 8 bases lining up with TRBD1. The V gene end was trimmed by 0 bases and the J gene end by 5 bases; junction bases not matched to a gene: 9. CDR1 is SGHRS and CDR2 is YFSETQ in the germline V gene. The CDR3 spans 16 residues. The CDR3 loop is CASSLARQGAGTEAFF. CDR3 nucleotides: TGCGCCAGCAGCTTGGCTCGTCAGGGGGCAGGGACTGAAGCTTTCTTT.